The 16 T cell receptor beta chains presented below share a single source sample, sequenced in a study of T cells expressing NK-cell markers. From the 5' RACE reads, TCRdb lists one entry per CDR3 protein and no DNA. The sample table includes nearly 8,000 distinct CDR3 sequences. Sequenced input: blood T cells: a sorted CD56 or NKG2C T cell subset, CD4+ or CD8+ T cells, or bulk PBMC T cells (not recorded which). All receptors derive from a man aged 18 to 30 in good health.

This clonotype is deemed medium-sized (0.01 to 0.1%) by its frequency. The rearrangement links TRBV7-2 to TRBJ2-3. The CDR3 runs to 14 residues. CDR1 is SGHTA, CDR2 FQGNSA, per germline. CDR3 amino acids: CASSFSGLPDTQYF.

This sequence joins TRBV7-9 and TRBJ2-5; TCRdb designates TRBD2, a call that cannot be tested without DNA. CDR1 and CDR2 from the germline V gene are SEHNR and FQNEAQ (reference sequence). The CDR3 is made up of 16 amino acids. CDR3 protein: CASSLNPSGRGETQYF.

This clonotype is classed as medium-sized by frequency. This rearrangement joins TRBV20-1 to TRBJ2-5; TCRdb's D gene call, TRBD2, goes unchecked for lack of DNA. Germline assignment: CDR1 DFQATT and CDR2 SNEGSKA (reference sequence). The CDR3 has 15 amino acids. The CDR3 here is CSARGISGIQETQYF.

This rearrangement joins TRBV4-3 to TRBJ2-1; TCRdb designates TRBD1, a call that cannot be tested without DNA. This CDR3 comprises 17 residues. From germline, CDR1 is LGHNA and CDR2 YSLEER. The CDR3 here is CASSQGPGAGLNNEQFF.

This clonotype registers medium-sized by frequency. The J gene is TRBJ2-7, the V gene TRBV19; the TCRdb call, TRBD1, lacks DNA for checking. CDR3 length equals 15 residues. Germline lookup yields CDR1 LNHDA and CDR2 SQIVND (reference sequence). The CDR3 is CASSKVGGGPYEQYF. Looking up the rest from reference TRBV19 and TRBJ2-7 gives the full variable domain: DGGITQSPKYLFRKEGQNVTLSCEQNLNHDAMYWYRQDPGQGLRLIYYSQIVNDFQKGDIAEGYSVSREKKESFPLTVTSAQKNPTAFYLCASSKVGGGPYEQYFGPGTRLTVT.

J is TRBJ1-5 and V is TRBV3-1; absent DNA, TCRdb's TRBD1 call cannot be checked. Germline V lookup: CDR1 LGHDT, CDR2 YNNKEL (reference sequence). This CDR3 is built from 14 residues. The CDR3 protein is CASSQKWGNQPQHF.

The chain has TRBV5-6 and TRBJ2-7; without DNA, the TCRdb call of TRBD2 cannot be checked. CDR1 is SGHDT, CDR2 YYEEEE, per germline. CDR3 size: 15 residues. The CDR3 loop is CASSVRLAGYYEQYF.

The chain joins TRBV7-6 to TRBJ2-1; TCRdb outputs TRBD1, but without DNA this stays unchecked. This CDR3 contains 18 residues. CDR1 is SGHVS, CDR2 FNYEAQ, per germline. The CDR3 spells CASRPSQGALPSYNEQFF.

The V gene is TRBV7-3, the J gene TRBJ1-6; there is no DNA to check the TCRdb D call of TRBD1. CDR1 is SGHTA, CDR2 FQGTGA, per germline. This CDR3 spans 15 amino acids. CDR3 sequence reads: CASSLMAGENSPLHF.

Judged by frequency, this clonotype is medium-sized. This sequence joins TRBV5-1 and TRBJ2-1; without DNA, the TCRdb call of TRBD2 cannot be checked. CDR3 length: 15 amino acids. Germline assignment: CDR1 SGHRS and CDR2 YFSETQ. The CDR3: CASSYGLAEDNEQFF.

This chain's CDR3 is CASSFRGTGYVETQYF. The V and J genes are TRBV7-2 and TRBJ2-5; absent DNA, TCRdb's TRBD1 call cannot be checked. This CDR3 spans 16 amino acids. Germline V CDR1 and CDR2: SGHTA, FQGNSA.

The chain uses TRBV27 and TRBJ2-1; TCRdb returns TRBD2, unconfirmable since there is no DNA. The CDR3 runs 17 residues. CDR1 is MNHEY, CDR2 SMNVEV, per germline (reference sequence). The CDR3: CASSFGLLAGASHEQFF.

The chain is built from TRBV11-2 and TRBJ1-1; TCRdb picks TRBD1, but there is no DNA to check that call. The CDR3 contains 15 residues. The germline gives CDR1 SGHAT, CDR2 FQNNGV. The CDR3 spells CASSSPRQGNTEAFF.

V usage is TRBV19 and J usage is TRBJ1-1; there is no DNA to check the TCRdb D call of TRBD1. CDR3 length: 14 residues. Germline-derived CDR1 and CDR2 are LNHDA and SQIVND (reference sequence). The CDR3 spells CASSVGQGNTEAFF.

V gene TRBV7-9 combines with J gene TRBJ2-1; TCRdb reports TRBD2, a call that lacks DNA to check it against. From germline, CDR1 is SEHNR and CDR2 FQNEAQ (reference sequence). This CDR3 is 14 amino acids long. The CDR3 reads CASSQSTGAHEQFF.

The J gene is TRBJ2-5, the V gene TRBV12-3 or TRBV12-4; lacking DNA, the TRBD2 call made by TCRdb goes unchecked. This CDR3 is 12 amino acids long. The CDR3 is CATSGSKETQYF.